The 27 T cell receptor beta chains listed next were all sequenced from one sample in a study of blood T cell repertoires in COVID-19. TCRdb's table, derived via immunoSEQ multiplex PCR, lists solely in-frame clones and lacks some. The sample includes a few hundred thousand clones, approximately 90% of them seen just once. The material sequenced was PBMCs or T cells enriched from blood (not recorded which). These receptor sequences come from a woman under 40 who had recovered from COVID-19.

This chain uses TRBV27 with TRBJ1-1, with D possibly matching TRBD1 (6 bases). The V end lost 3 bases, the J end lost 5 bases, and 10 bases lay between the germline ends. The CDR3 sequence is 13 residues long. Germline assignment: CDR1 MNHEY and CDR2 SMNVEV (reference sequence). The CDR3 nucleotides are TGTGCCAGCAGTTTGCGGGGGCGGACTGAAGCTTTCTTT. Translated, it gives CASSLRGRTEAFF.

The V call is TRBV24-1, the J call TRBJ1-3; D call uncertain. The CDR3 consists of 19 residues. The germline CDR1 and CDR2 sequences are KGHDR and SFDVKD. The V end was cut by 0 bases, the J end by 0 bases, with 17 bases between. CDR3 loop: CATSDLNCLLGFSGNTIYF. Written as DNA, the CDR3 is TGTGCCACCAGTGATTTGAATTGCCTACTCGGTTTCTCTGGAAACACCATATATTTT.

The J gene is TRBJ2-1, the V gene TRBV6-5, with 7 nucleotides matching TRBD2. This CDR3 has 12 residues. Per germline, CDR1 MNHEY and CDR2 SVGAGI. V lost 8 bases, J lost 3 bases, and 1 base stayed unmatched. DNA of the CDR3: TGTGCCAGCGGGGGGGGCTACAATGAGCAGTTCTTC. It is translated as CASGGGYNEQFF.

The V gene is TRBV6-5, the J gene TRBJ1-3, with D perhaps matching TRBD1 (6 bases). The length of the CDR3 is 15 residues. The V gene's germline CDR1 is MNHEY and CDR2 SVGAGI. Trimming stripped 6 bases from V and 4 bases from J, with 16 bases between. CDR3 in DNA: TGTGCCAGCAGACCGGGACAACGGACGGGAAACACCATATATTTT. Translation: CASRPGQRTGNTIYF.

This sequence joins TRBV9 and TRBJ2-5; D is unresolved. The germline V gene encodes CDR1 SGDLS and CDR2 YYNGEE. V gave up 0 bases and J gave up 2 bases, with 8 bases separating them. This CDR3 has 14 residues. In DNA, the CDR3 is TGTGCCAGCAGCGTAGCTCCGCAGCAAGAGACCCAGTACTTC. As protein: CASSVAPQQETQYF.

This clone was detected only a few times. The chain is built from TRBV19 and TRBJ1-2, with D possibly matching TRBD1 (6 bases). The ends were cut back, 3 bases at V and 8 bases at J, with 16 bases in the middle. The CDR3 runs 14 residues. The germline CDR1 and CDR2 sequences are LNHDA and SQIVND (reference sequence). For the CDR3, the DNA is TGTGCCAGTAGTATCGTGAGCAGGGGAGAGGGCTACACCTTC. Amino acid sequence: CASSIVSRGEGYTF.

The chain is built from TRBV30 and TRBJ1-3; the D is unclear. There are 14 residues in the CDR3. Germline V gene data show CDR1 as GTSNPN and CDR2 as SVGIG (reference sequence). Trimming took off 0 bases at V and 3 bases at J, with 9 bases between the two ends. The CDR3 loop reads CAWSVLADGNTIYF. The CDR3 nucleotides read TGTGCCTGGAGTGTATTGGCGGATGGAAACACCATATATTTT. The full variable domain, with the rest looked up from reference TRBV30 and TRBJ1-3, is SQTIHQWPATLVQPVGSPLSLECTVEGTSNPNLYWYRQAAGRGLQLLFYSVGIGQISSEVPQNLSASRPQDRQFILSSKKLLLSDSGFYLCAWSVLADGNTIYFGEGSWLTVV.

This chain's CDR3 is CAWSVSGGGSYGYTF. The CDR3, as DNA: TGTGCCTGGAGTGTATCGGGGGGCGGCTCCTATGGCTACACCTTC. The chain is built from TRBV30 and TRBJ1-2; tentatively, D is TRBD1 (6 bases). V was pared by 0 bases and J by 4 bases, with 15 bases between. The CDR3 spans 15 residues. Germline assignment: CDR1 GTSNPN and CDR2 SVGIG (reference sequence).

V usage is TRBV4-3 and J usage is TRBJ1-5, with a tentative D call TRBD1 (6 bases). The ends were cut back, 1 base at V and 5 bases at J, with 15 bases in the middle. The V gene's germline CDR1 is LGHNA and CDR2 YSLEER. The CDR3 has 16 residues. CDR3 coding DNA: TGCGCCAGCAGCCAAGTTTGGGGGGAGGGGGATCAGCCCCAGCATTTT. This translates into CASSQVWGEGDQPQHF.

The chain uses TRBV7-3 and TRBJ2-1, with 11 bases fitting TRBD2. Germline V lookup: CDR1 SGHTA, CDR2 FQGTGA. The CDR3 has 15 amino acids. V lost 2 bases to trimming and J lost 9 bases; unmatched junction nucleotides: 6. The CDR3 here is CASSLLAGGHGEQFF. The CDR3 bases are TGTGCCAGCAGCTTATTAGCGGGGGGGCATGGTGAGCAGTTCTTC.

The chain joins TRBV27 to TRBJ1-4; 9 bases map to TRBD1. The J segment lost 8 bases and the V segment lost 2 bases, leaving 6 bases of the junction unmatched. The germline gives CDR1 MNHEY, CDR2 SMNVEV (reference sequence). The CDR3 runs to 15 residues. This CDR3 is CASSLLQGAREKLFF. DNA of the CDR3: TGTGCCAGCAGTTTACTACAGGGGGCAAGGGAAAAACTGTTTTTT. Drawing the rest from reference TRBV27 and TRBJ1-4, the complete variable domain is EAQVTQNPRYLITVTGKKLTVTCSQNMNHEYMSWYRQDPGLGLRQIYYSMNVEVTDKGDVPEGYKVSRKEKRNFPLILESPSPNQTSLYFCASSLLQGAREKLFFGSGTQLSVL.

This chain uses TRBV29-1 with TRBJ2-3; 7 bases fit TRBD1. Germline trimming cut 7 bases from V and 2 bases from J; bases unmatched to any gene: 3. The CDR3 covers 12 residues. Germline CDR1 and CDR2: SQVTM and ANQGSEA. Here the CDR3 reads CSATGATDTQYF. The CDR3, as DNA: TGCAGCGCCACAGGGGCCACAGATACGCAGTATTTT.

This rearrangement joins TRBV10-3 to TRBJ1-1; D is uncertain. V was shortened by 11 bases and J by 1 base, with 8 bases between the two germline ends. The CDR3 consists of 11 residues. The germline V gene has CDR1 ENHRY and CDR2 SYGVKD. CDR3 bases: TGTGCCGCGGGAGAGAACACTGAAGCTTTCTTT. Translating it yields CAAGENTEAFF.

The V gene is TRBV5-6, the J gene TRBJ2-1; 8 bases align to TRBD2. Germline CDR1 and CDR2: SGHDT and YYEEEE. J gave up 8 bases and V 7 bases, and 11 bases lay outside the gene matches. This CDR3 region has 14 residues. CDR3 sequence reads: CASDRSGGLYEQFF. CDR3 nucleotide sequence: TGTGCCAGCGACCGGTCGGGGGGGCTTTATGAGCAGTTCTTC.

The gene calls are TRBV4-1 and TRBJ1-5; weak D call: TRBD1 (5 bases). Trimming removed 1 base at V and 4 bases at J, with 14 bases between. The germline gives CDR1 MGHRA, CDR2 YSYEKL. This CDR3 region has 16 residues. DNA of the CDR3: TGCGCCAGCAGCCAAGTCATCGACAGCAGGAATCAGCCCCAGCATTTT. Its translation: CASSQVIDSRNQPQHF.

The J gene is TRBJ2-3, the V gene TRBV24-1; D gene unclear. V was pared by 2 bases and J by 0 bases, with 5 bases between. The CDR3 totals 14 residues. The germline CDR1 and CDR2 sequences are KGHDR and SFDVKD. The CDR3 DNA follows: TGTGCCACCAGTGATTCCCGGAGCACAGATACGCAGTATTTT. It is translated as CATSDSRSTDTQYF.

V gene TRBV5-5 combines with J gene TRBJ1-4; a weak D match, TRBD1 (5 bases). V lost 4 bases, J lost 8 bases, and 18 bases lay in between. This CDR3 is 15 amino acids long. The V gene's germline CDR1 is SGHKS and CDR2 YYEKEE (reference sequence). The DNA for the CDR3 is TGTGCCAGCAGCCCCCTCAGGGAAGTTCGAGAAAAACTGTTTTTT. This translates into CASSPLREVREKLFF.

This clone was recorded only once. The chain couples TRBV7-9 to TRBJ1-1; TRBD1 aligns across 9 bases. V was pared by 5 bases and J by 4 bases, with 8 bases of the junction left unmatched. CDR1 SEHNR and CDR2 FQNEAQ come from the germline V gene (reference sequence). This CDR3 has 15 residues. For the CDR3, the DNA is TGTGCCAGCAGCCCAGGGGACAGGGTTATCACTGAAGCTTTCTTT. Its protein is CASSPGDRVITEAFF.

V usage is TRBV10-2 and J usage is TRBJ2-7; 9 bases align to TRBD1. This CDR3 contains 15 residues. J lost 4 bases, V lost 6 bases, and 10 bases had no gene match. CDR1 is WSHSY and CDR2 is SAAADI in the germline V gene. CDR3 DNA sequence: TGCGCCAGCAGGCTTCACCGGGACAGGGATTACGAGCAGTACTTC. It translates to CASRLHRDRDYEQYF.

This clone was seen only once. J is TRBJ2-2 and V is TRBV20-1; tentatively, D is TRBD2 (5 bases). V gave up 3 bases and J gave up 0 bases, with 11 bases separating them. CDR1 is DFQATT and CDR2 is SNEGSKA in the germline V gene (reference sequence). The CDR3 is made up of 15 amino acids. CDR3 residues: CSASVSAANTGELFF. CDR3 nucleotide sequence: TGCAGTGCTAGTGTTAGCGCTGCGAACACCGGGGAGCTGTTTTTT.

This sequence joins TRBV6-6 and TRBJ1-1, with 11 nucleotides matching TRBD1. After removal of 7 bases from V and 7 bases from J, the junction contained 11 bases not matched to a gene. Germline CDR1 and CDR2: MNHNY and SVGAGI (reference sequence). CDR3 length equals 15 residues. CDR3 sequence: CASIHRDRGEVEAFF. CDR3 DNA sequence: TGTGCCAGCATCCACCGGGACAGGGGGGAGGTTGAAGCTTTCTTT.

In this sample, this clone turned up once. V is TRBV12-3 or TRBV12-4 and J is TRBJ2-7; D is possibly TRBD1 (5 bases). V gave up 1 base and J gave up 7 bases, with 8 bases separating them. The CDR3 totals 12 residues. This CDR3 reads CASSLEGWEQYF. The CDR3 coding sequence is TGTGCCAGCAGTTTAGAGGGGTGGGAGCAGTACTTC.

CDR3 residues: CASSLVASTDTQYF. Here the CDR3 DNA reads TGCGCCAGCAGCTTGGTGGCCAGCACAGATACGCAGTATTTT. V usage is TRBV5-1 and J usage is TRBJ2-3; D is unresolved. V was cut by 0 bases and J by 0 bases, with 5 bases left in between. CDR1 and CDR2 (germline): SGHRS, YFSETQ. This CDR3 is built from 14 residues.

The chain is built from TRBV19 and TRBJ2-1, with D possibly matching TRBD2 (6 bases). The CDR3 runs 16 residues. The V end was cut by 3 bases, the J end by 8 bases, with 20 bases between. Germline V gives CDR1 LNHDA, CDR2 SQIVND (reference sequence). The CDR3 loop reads CASSIPGRARGDEQFF. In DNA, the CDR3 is TGTGCCAGTAGTATCCCCGGGAGAGCGAGGGGCGATGAGCAGTTCTTC.

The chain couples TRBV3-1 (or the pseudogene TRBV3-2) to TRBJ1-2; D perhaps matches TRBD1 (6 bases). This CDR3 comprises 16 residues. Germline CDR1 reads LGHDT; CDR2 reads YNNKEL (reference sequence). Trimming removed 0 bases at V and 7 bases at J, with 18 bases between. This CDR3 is CASSQELTGMLPGYTF. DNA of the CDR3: TGTGCCAGCAGCCAAGAGCTAACAGGGATGCTACCTGGCTACACCTTC.

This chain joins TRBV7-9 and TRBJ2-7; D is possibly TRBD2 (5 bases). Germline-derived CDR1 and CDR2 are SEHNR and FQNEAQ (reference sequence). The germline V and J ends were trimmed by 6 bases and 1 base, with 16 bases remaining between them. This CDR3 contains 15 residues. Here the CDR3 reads CASSYRELLSYEQYF. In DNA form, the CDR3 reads TGTGCCAGCAGTTACCGGGAACTCCTTTCCTACGAGCAGTACTTC.

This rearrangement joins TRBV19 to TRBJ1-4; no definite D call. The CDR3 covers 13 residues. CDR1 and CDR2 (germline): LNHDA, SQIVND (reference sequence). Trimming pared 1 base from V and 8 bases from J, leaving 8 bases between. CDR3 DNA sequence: TGTGCCAGTAGTATAGTAGGAGGGGAAAAACTGTTTTTT. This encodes CASSIVGGEKLFF.